The 12 T cell receptor beta chains below all came from one sample that was sequenced in a study of blood T cell repertoires in COVID-19. Assay used: immunoSEQ multiplex PCR; TCRdb lists only in-frame clones, some missing. The table records about 140,000 clones, roughly 86% of them present only once. Sequences were obtained from peripheral blood. These receptors originate from a woman aged 60 to 75 with acute or convalescent COVID-19.

The V call is TRBV19, the J call TRBJ2-1; weak D call: TRBD2 (5 bases). V lost 1 base to trimming and J lost 4 bases, with 8 bases between them. CDR1 and CDR2 from the germline V gene are LNHDA and SQIVND (reference sequence). This CDR3 spans 14 amino acids. CDR3 residues: CASSIGGLYNEQFF. For the CDR3, the DNA is TGTGCCAGTAGTATAGGAGGACTGTACAATGAGCAGTTCTTC.

The rearrangement uses TRBV25-1 and TRBJ2-2; D is perhaps TRBD1 (6 bases). Germline V gene sequence: CDR1 MGHDK, CDR2 SYGVNS. The CDR3 runs 15 residues. Trimming cost V 7 bases and J 1 base, with 13 bases left between them. The CDR3 nucleotides are TGTGCCAGCACCGAAGGGGGTTGGAACACCGGGGAGCTGTTTTTT. The encoded protein is CASTEGGWNTGELFF.

The chain has TRBV11-3 and TRBJ2-7, with D maybe TRBD2 (6 bases). Trimming removed 1 base at V and 3 bases at J, with 16 bases between. Germline CDR1 is SGHNT and CDR2 is YENEEA. The CDR3 totals 16 residues. The DNA of the CDR3 is TGTGCCAGCAGCTTAGTCGGGGGACGTCAGGACTACGAGCAGTACTTC. It translates to CASSLVGGRQDYEQYF.

The V call is TRBV20-1, the J call TRBJ1-3; D unresolved. From germline, CDR1 is DFQATT and CDR2 SNEGSKA (reference sequence). With 3 bases removed from V and 4 bases from J, the gap between germline ends came to 10 bases. The CDR3 totals 13 residues. The CDR3, as DNA: TGCAGTGCTAGTCAGCCGGGGGGAAACACCATATATTTT. Amino acid sequence: CSASQPGGNTIYF.

The chain joins TRBV2 to TRBJ2-7; tentatively, D is TRBD1 (6 bases). Trimming left V 6 bases short and J 5 bases short, with 8 bases between. Germline assignment: CDR1 SNHLY and CDR2 FYNNEI. This CDR3 is 11 amino acids long. The chain's CDR3 is CASRRTDEQYF. CDR3 DNA: TGTGCCAGCAGGAGGACAGACGAGCAGTACTTC. The variable domain in full, with the rest retrieved from reference TRBV2 and TRBJ2-7, is EPEVTQTPSHQVTQMGQEVILRCVPISNHLYFYWYRQILGQKVEFLVSFYNNEISEKSEIFDDQFSVERPDGSNFTLKIRSTKLEDSAMYFCASRRTDEQYFGPGTRLTVT.

The chain employs TRBV11-2 and TRBJ2-1; 8 bases agree with TRBD2. CDR3 length equals 17 residues. CDR1 and CDR2 from the germline V gene are SGHAT and FQNNGV. With V trimmed by 2 bases and J by 4 bases, 10 bases remained unmatched. Here the CDR3 DNA reads TGTGCCAGCAGCTTAAGTTTGGTAGGGACTAGGTACAATGAGCAGTTCTTC. Protein sequence: CASSLSLVGTRYNEQFF.

Of note for this clone: A junction end diverges from the germline sequence, so it may reflect a read error. The chain carries TRBV12-3 or TRBV12-4 and TRBJ1-2, with D unresolved. The CDR3 extends over 12 amino acids. CDR3 residues: CASSLNRQLSDF. CDR3 nucleotides: TGTGCCAGCAGTTTAAATCGGCAGCTAAGCGACTTC.

The chain is built from TRBV12-2 and TRBJ1-4; TRBD1 reflects the table's D call only, with no check against the DNA. TRBV12-2 is shown as a pseudogene. This CDR3 comprises 14 residues. Here the CDR3 reads CASPQTGVREKLFF. The CDR3 region has the DNA TGTGCAAGTCCCCAGACAGGGGTCCGGGAAAAACTGTTTTTT.

The gene calls are TRBV6-5 and TRBJ1-6, with D uncertain. The CDR3 spans 15 residues. V shed 2 bases and J shed 7 bases, with 12 bases lying between them. Germline V gene data show CDR1 as MNHEY and CDR2 as SVGAGI. CDR3 loop: CASSYLGRENSPLHF. The DNA for the CDR3 is TGTGCCAGCAGTTACCTTGGGAGGGAAAATTCACCCCTCCACTTT.

The genes are TRBV9 and TRBJ2-2; 14 nucleotides align to TRBD2. The CDR3 length is 17 residues. Germline values: CDR1 SGDLS, CDR2 YYNGEE. V was clipped by 2 bases and J by 8 bases; unmatched bases: 8. CDR3 amino acids: CASSVLETSGGAGELFF. The CDR3 nucleotides read TGTGCCAGCAGCGTCCTAGAGACTAGCGGGGGGGCTGGGGAGCTGTTTTTT.

This rearrangement joins TRBV24-1 to TRBJ2-1; TRBD2 might be the D (5 bases). The V and J ends lost 6 bases and 9 bases respectively, with 17 bases between them. CDR1 is KGHDR, CDR2 SFDVKD, per germline. This CDR3 region has 14 residues. CDR3 sequence reads: CATSSDYPSGEQFF. CDR3 coding DNA: TGTGCCACCAGTTCAGACTATCCGTCCGGTGAGCAGTTCTTC.

The J gene is TRBJ2-7, the V gene TRBV19; TRBD1 matches 8 bases. The CDR3 is 14 amino acids. The V gene end was trimmed by 2 bases and the J gene end by 2 bases; junction bases not matched to a gene: 2. Per germline, CDR1 LNHDA and CDR2 SQIVND (reference sequence). Here the CDR3 reads CASSIHRGTYEQYF. CDR3 sequence (DNA): TGTGCCAGTAGTATACACAGGGGGACCTACGAGCAGTACTTC.